This T cell receptor (beta chain) was sequenced for a study of control samples from healthy donors and cancer patients. The ends were cut back, 8 bases at V and 4 bases at J, with 11 bases in the middle. There are 13 residues in the CDR3. Germline-derived CDR1 and CDR2 are SNHLY and FYNNEI. Repertoires were generated with immunoSEQ multiplex PCR, while TCRdb's copy carries only in-frame clones and drops some. The sample contains just under 100,000 clones, over 85% of which appear only once. The sequencing sample was made of blood. V gene TRBV2 combines with J gene TRBJ1-4; D not certain. The source of this sequence is a young man in good health. In DNA, the CDR3 is TGTGCCAGCCTCCAGGAAATTAATGAAAAACTGTTTTTT. This translates into CASLQEINEKLFF.